A single sample is the source of the 19 T cell receptor beta chains below, sequenced in a study of T cells in Graves' hyperthyroidism and ophthalmopathy. TCR beta CDR3 regions were amplified from RNA. First-round RT-PCR targeting the TCR CDR3 was performed with the HTBI primer set. TCRdb reprocessed the multiplex PCR reads with MiXCR, giving one entry per CDR3 protein. The sample includes approximately 510,000 distinct CDR3 sequences, less than 25% of them seen just once. Source material: blood. The receptor set was obtained from a man aged 18-30 years with Graves' hyperthyroidism.

The table lists this clonotype with many counts. The CDR3 DNA sequence: TGTGCCAGTAGTATGGCGGACGAGCAGTACTTC. The encoded protein is CASSMADEQYF. The rearrangement links TRBV19 to TRBJ2-7; D call uncertain. V was pared by 3 bases and J by 5 bases, with 5 bases between. Looked up from germline, CDR1 is LNHDA and CDR2 is SQIVND (reference sequence). The CDR3 loop spans 11 amino acids.

Many counts were recorded for this clonotype. The V gene is TRBV5-1, the J gene TRBJ2-2, with TRBD1 matching over 7 bases. The J segment lost 1 base and the V segment lost 6 bases, leaving 12 bases of the junction unmatched. CDR3 length equals 17 residues. Germline V gene sequence: CDR1 SGHRS, CDR2 YFSETQ. CDR3 protein: CASTLTRDSMNTGELFF. The DNA for the CDR3 is TGCGCCAGCACATTGACCCGGGACAGCATGAACACCGGGGAGCTGTTTTTT.

The rearrangement links TRBV20-1 to TRBJ2-5; 11 nucleotides align to TRBD1. This CDR3 is built from 14 residues. Germline V gene sequence: CDR1 DFQATT, CDR2 SNEGSKA (reference sequence). With V trimmed by 6 bases and J by 5 bases, 8 bases remained unmatched. As DNA, the CDR3 is TGCAGTGCCGAGCCCGGGACAGGGGGTGAGACCCAGTACTTC. Amino acid sequence: CSAEPGTGGETQYF.

The rearrangement links TRBV30 to TRBJ2-7; D might be TRBD2 (6 bases). The CDR3 is made up of 13 amino acids. V lost 2 bases, J lost 0 bases, and 8 bases lay in between. Germline loops: CDR1 GTSNPN, CDR2 SVGIG (reference sequence). For the CDR3, the DNA is TGTGCCTGGAGTAAGGACTACTCCTACGAGCAGTACTTC. It codes for CAWSKDYSYEQYF.

This clonotype was found many times. The rearrangement joins TRBV6-2 or TRBV6-3 to TRBJ1-2, with D unresolved. The CDR3 loop spans 13 amino acids. Germline V gives CDR1 MNHEY, CDR2 SVGEGT. Trimming took off 4 bases at V and 7 bases at J, with 13 bases between the two ends. The CDR3, as DNA: TGTGCCAGCAGTTTAAGTTTACGGAGTGGCTACACCTTC. Encoded protein: CASSLSLRSGYTF.

A remark on this clonotype: With a much larger clone just one base away, this may be a read error. Since the CDR3 does not end with the conserved phenylalanine or tryptophan, this likely comes from a read error. The V call is TRBV11-2, the J call TRBJ2-7, with 9 bases identical to TRBD1. After removal of 6 bases from V and 4 bases from J, the junction contained 7 bases not matched to a gene. CDR1 is SGHAT, CDR2 FQNNGV, per germline. The CDR3 has 14 residues. This CDR3 is CASSYRQGGYEQYY. Here the CDR3 DNA reads TGTGCCAGCAGTTATAGACAGGGGGGTTACGAGCAGTACTAC.

This clonotype has more than one count but fewer than ten. The chain is built from TRBV28 and TRBJ2-5; D uncertain. The germline gives CDR1 MDHEN, CDR2 SYDVKM. V shed 5 bases and J shed 3 bases, with 10 bases lying between them. The CDR3 is made up of 13 amino acids. CDR3 protein: CASSNGREETQYF. The CDR3 DNA follows: TGTGCCAGCAGTAACGGCAGAGAAGAGACCCAGTACTTC. Full variable domain (rest looked up from reference TRBV28 and TRBJ2-5): DVKVTQSSRYLVKRTGEKVFLECVQDMDHENMFWYRQDPGLGLRLIYFSYDVKMKEKGDIPEGYSVSREKKERFSLILESASTNQTSMYLCASSNGREETQYFGPGTRLLVL.

This clonotype was detected only a few times. The CDR3 coding sequence is TGTGCCAGCGACGGGTCACAAGCTAATCAGCCCCAGCATTTT. This sequence encodes CASDGSQANQPQHF. V usage is TRBV28 and J usage is TRBJ1-5; D uncertain. Trimming pared 8 bases from V and 4 bases from J, leaving 15 bases between. Germline V gene data show CDR1 as MDHEN and CDR2 as SYDVKM. This CDR3 is built from 14 residues.

In this sample, this clonotype turned up many times. The chain is built from TRBV7-8 and TRBJ2-5; 13 bases are a match to TRBD2. The CDR3 spans 16 residues. The V and J ends lost 5 bases and 2 bases, in that order; junction bases with no gene match: 5. The germline gives CDR1 SGHVS, CDR2 FQNEAQ. CDR3 in amino acids: CASSERGLAGQETQYF. CDR3 in DNA: TGTGCCAGCAGCGAGCGGGGACTAGCGGGACAAGAGACCCAGTACTTC.

The table lists this clonotype with many counts. The V call is TRBV6-5, the J call TRBJ2-1; D ambiguous. CDR1 and CDR2 from the germline V gene are MNHEY and SVGAGI. V lost 0 bases and J lost 9, with 9 bases in between. The CDR3 is made up of 13 amino acids. CDR3 bases: TGTGCCAGCAGTTACTCAGGGATTGGTGAGCAGTTCTTC. Protein sequence: CASSYSGIGEQFF.

In its sample, this clonotype was seen many times. This chain links TRBV2 with TRBJ1-1; D is possibly TRBD1 (5 bases). CDR1 is SNHLY and CDR2 is FYNNEI in the germline V gene. The CDR3 is made up of 15 amino acids. V was clipped by 3 bases and J by 1 base, with 12 bases between them. The CDR3 region has the DNA TGTGCCAGCAGTGACCCGACAGCCGGGAACACTGAAGCTTTCTTT. Amino acids: CASSDPTAGNTEAFF.

As concerns this clonotype: A much larger clonotype is one base distant, so this may be a read error. This rearrangement joins TRBV20-1 to TRBJ2-5; D possibly matches TRBD1 or TRBD2 (7 bases each). CDR1 and CDR2 from the germline V gene are DFQATT and SNEGSKA (reference sequence). This CDR3 is built from 15 residues. The CDR3 nucleotides are TGCAGTGCTAGAGACGCGGGGGACAGCCAAGAGACCAAGTACTTC. Its translation is CSARDAGDSQETKYF.

This clonotype was detected only a few times. This sequence joins TRBV4-1 and TRBJ1-1, with a possible D match to TRBD1 (5 bases). The germline V and J ends were trimmed by 4 bases and 5 bases, with 17 bases remaining between them. Germline lookup yields CDR1 MGHRA and CDR2 YSYEKL. This CDR3 is 15 amino acids long. In nucleotides, the CDR3 is TGCGCCAGCAGCCCCGCGGGGCAGGGAAGGACTGAAGCTTTCTTT. Translated, it gives CASSPAGQGRTEAFF.

This clonotype was detected only a few times. The J gene is TRBJ1-2, the V gene TRBV27; D remains unclear. V lost 4 bases and J lost 0, with 12 bases in between. CDR3 length: 15 amino acids. Germline CDR1 MNHEY, CDR2 SMNVEV (reference sequence). The CDR3 here is CASSSSTGTNYGYTF. The CDR3 nucleotides are TGTGCCAGCAGTTCCTCGACTGGGACTAACTATGGCTACACCTTC.

This clonotype showed up just a few times. The chain joins TRBV30 to TRBJ1-5; TRBD1 agrees at 8 bases. V dropped 5 bases and J dropped 7; count of bases not matched to a gene: 4. This CDR3 spans 12 amino acids. Per the germline V gene, CDR1 is GTSNPN and CDR2 is SVGIG (reference sequence). The CDR3 here is CAWGQGLQPQHF. The CDR3 DNA is TGTGCCTGGGGACAGGGTCTACAGCCCCAGCATTTT.

Of note for this clonotype: This may be a read error, as it is one base from a much larger clone. The conserved phenylalanine or tryptophan normally closing the CDR3 is absent here, so this likely arose from a read error. The chain links TRBV30 to TRBJ2-7, with a possible D match to TRBD1 (5 bases). Germline V gene sequence: CDR1 GTSNPN, CDR2 SVGIG (reference sequence). V was pared by 0 bases and J by 1 base, with 10 bases between. This CDR3 is built from 14 residues. As DNA, the CDR3 is TGTGCCTGGAGTGTACAGGTTCTTTCCTACGAGCAGTACCTC. This gives the protein CAWSVQVLSYEQYL.

The V gene is TRBV30, the J gene TRBJ1-5; tentatively, D is TRBD1 (5 bases). The V end lost 3 bases, the J end lost 7 bases, and 13 bases lay between the germline ends. Germline V gene data show CDR1 as GTSNPN and CDR2 as SVGIG (reference sequence). The CDR3 totals 13 residues. CDR3 DNA sequence: TGTGCCTGGAGCCCGGGGAGGGACCAGCCCCAGCATTTT. Its protein is CAWSPGRDQPQHF.

With respect to this clonotype: A much larger clone lies a single base off, so this may be a read error. The rearrangement links TRBV28 to TRBJ2-2, with unresolved D. The germline CDR1 and CDR2 sequences are MDHEN and SYDVKM. The CDR3 consists of 16 residues. Trimming stripped 2 bases from V and 5 bases from J, with 15 bases between. CDR3 sequence reads: CASSLGPVDQTGELFF. CDR3 DNA sequence: TGTGCCAGCAGTTTAGGGCCGGTAGATCAGACCGGGGAGCTGTTTTTT.

At least ten counts were recorded for this clonotype. V and J are TRBV9 and TRBJ1-3; no definite D call. There are 15 residues in the CDR3. The germline CDR1 and CDR2 sequences are SGDLS and YYNGEE. Deletions cut 0 bases from V and 6 bases from J, with 13 bases between. The CDR3 protein is CASSVGPSLENTIYF. The DNA for the CDR3 is TGTGCCAGCAGCGTAGGGCCTTCTCTGGAAAACACCATATATTTT.